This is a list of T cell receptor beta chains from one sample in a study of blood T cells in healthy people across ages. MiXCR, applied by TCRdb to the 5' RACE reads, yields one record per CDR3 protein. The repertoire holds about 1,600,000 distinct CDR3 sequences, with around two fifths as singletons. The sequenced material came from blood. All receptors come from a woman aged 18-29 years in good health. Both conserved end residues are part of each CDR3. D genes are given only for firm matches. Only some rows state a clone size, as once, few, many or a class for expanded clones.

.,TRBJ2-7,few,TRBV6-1,CAIQGYEQYF,TGTGCCATTCAGGGCTACGAGCAGTACTTC
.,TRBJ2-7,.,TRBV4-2,CASSQVERGGEQYF,TGTGCCAGCAGCCAAGTAGAGAGAGGGGGCGAGCAGTACTTC
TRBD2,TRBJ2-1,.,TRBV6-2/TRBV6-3,CASSTASGRYNEQFF,TGTGCCAGCAGCACGGCTAGCGGCCGATACAATGAGCAGTTCTTC
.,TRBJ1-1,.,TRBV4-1,CASSQVYNTEAFF,TGCGCCAGCAGCCAAGTATACAACACTGAAGCTTTCTTT
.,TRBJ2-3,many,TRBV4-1,CASSQAGSTDTQYF,TGCGCCAGCAGCCAGGCGGGGAGCACAGATACGCAGTATTTT
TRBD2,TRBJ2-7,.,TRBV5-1,CASSWMTSGRASTYEQYF,TGCGCCAGCAGCTGGATGACTAGCGGGAGGGCCTCAACCTACGAGCAGTACTTC
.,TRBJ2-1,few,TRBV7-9,CASSPNAGTLNEQFF,TGTGCCAGCAGCCCAAACGCGGGGACTCTCAATGAGCAGTTCTTC
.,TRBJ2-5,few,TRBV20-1,CSASGDPAPETQYF,TGCAGTGCTAGCGGGGACCCCGCACCCGAGACCCAGTACTTC
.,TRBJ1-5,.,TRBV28,CASSFHRVSNQPQHF,TGTGCCAGCAGTTTTCATCGGGTGAGCAATCAGCCCCAGCATTTT
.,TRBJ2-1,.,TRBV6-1,CASSDPQPYNEQFF,TGTGCCAGCAGTGACCCACAACCTTACAATGAGCAGTTCTTC
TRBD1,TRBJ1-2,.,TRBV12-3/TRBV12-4,CASSLGQGGFNYGYTF,TGTGCCAGCAGTTTGGGACAGGGCGGGTTTAACTATGGCTACACCTTC
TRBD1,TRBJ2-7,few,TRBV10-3,CAIRGAGTGVHEQYF,TGTGCCATCAGGGGGGCTGGGACAGGGGTCCACGAGCAGTACTTC
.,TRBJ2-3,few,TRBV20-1,CSARAELGNTDTQYF,TGCAGTGCTAGAGCGGAACTGGGGAACACAGATACGCAGTATTTT
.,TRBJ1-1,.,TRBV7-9,CASTKVGNTEAFF,TGTGCCAGCACCAAGGTTGGGAACACTGAAGCTTTCTTT
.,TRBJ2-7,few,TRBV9,CASRGEQYF,TGTGCCAGCAGGGGCGAGCAGTACTTC
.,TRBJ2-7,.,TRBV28,CATKKLQPPYEQYF,TGTGCCACAAAAAAGCTACAGCCTCCCTACGAGCAGTACTTC
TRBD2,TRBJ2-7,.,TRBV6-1,CASSEAPRLAGDEQYF,TGTGCCAGCAGTGAAGCGCCGAGACTAGCGGGAGACGAGCAGTACTTC
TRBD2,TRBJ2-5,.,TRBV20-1,CSARDVVGRGGPGETQYF,TGCAGTGCTAGAGATGTGGTCGGCCGGGGGGGTCCGGGAGAGACCCAGTACTTC
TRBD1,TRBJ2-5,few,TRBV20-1,CSAREGTVQETQYF,TGCAGTGCTAGAGAGGGGACAGTCCAAGAGACCCAGTACTTC
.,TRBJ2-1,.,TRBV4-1,CASSQDSRNRNEQFF,TGCGCCAGCAGCCAAGATTCGAGGAATAGGAATGAGCAGTTCTTC
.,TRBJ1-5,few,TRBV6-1,CASSEAGPGNQPQHF,TGTGCCAGCAGTGAAGCAGGTCCGGGCAATCAGCCCCAGCATTTT
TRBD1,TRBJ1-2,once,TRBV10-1,CASSENPGTGNGYTF,TGCGCCAGCAGTGAGAATCCCGGGACAGGGAATGGCTACACCTTC
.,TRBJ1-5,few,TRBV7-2,CASSPQQNQPQHF,TGTGCCAGCAGCCCCCAGCAAAATCAGCCCCAGCATTTT
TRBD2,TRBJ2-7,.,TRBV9,CASGEGGYEQYF,TGTGCCAGCGGGGAGGGAGGCTACGAGCAGTACTTC
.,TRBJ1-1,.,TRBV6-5,CASSYGRAEAFF,TGTGCCAGCAGTTACGGGAGGGCTGAAGCTTTCTTT
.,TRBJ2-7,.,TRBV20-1,CSAPVGSSYEQYF,TGCAGTGCCCCTGTGGGCAGTTCCTACGAGCAGTACTTC